This T cell receptor (beta chain) was profiled in a study of blood T cell repertoires in COVID-19. Overall study: Whether acute or convalescent, the COVID-19 samples came from the United States, Italy and Spain. In each case, the material was cDNA or gDNA derived from T cells, B-cell-depleted T cells, or PBMCs.

Study processing details: For nucleated cells, counts were estimated from reference gene primer amplification. Assay used: immunoSEQ multiplex PCR; TCRdb lists only in-frame clones, some missing. Clone size and the V and J calls come from that table; the DNA yielded D and trimming. Of 95,000 to 150,000 clones in the sample, roughly 88% were seen once. V lost 4 bases and J lost 3; bases outside the gene matches: 8. The CDR3 is made up of 16 amino acids. Germline V CDR1 and CDR2: SGDLS, YYNGEE. What was sequenced was peripheral blood. The chain is built from TRBV9 and TRBJ1-3; 9 bases align to TRBD1. The source of this sequence is a man between 45 and 60 years old with acute or convalescent COVID-19. In DNA, the CDR3 is TGTGCCAGCAGCCCCCCCGGGACAGGGAATGGAAACACCATATATTTT. Its protein is CASSPPGTGNGNTIYF.